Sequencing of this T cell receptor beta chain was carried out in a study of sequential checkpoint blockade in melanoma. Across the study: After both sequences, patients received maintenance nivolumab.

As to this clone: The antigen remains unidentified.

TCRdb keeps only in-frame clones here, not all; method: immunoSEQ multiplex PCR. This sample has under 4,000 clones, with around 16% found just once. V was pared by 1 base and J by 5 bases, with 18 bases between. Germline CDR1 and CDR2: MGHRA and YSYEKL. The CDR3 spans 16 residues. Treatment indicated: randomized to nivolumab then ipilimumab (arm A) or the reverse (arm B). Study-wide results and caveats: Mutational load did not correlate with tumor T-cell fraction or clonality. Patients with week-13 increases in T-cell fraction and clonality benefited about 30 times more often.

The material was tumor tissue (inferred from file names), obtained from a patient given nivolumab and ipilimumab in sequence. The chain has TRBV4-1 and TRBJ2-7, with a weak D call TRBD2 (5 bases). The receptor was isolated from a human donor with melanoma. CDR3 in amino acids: CASSQGSWSGGDEQYF. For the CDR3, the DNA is TGCGCCAGCAGCCAAGGGTCTTGGTCAGGAGGTGACGAGCAGTACTTC.